This passage covers 27 T cell receptor beta chains from one sample sequenced in a study of blood T cells in healthy people across ages. Together with a sample-barcoded 5' primer, a J-beta primer mix was included in a second PCR lasting about 7 to 12 cycles. TCRdb processed the 5' RACE reads anew with MiXCR; each CDR3 protein has one entry. This table has about 1.4 million distinct CDR3 sequences, approximately 59% appearing once. The sequenced material came from blood. The receptors originated from a man in his late teens or twenties in good health.

With regard to this clonotype: Germline is not matched at one junction end, which may reflect a read error. The chain couples TRBV7-2 to TRBJ2-7; no definite D call. CDR3 length: 11 amino acids. Per germline, CDR1 SGHTA and CDR2 FQGNSA. CDR3 residues: CACSLVYEQYF. The CDR3 bases are TGTGCCTGCAGCTTGGTTTACGAGCAGTACTTC.

The chain recombines TRBV25-1 with TRBJ2-7; 9 positions agree with TRBD2. The CDR3 is 15 amino acids. The V gene end was trimmed by 8 bases and the J gene end by 4 bases; junction bases not matched to a gene: 12. CDR1 MGHDK and CDR2 SYGVNS come from the germline V gene. The CDR3 here is CASRGVLAGGYEQYF. In DNA form, the CDR3 reads TGTGCCAGCCGTGGGGTACTAGCGGGTGGTTACGAGCAGTACTTC.

The V and J genes are TRBV4-3 and TRBJ2-7, with D possibly being TRBD1 (6 bases). The germline CDR1 and CDR2 sequences are LGHNA and YSLEER. The CDR3 loop spans 14 amino acids. V lost 4 bases and J lost 3, with 13 bases in between. The DNA for the CDR3 is TGCGCCAGCAGCCTCAGACAGGATTACTACGAGCAGTACTTC. This encodes CASSLRQDYYEQYF.

This clonotype was seen more than once but under ten times. The chain employs TRBV10-3 and TRBJ2-1, with 8 bases that match TRBD2. Germline trimming cut 6 bases from V and 8 bases from J; bases unmatched to any gene: 9. CDR3 length: 14 amino acids. Germline-derived CDR1 and CDR2 are ENHRY and SYGVKD. CDR3 coding DNA: TGTGCCATCAGGTCTCCCGGGACTAGTGATGAGCAGTTCTTC. The encoded protein is CAIRSPGTSDEQFF.

The V call is TRBV2, the J call TRBJ1-2, with D uncertain. Trimming stripped 6 bases from V and 4 bases from J, with 9 bases between. Germline-derived CDR1 and CDR2 are SNHLY and FYNNEI. The CDR3 loop spans 12 amino acids. CDR3 sequence: CASRQTLYGYTF. CDR3 coding DNA: TGTGCCAGCAGACAGACTCTCTATGGCTACACCTTC.

The CDR3 here is CASSQEDLPYNEQFF. CDR3 DNA: TGTGCCAGCAGCCAGGAGGACCTCCCCTACAATGAGCAGTTCTTC. The rearrangement links TRBV6-4 to TRBJ2-1; TRBD2 is a possible D gene (5 bases). Trimming pared 6 bases from V and 2 bases from J, leaving 14 bases between. CDR1 is MRHNA, CDR2 SNTAGT, per germline. This CDR3 has 15 amino acids.

A few counts support this clonotype. J is TRBJ2-7 and V is TRBV29-1; 11 positions agree with TRBD1. With 6 bases clipped from V and 5 bases from J, the junction kept 6 bases outside the gene matches. CDR1 and CDR2 from the germline V gene are SQVTM and ANQGSEA. CDR3 length equals 13 residues. DNA of the CDR3: TGCAGCGTCTGGGGACAGGGGGTGAACGAGCAGTACTTC. It yields the protein CSVWGQGVNEQYF.

J is TRBJ1-5 and V is TRBV5-1; 9 bases are a match to TRBD1. Germline CDR1 SGHRS, CDR2 YFSETQ. This CDR3 has 17 residues. Trimming took 2 bases from V and 11 from J; bases not matched to a gene: 17. CDR3 sequence: CASSLHRDRDLGAAQHF. Written as DNA, the CDR3 is TGCGCCAGCAGCTTACACCGGGACAGGGATCTCGGAGCGGCCCAGCATTTT. Complete variable domain (other parts from reference TRBV5-1 and TRBJ1-5): KAGVTQTPRYLIKTRGQQVTLSCSPISGHRSVSWYQQTPGQGLQFLFEYFSETQRNKGNFPGRFSGRQFSNSRSEMNVSTLELGDSALYLCASSLHRDRDLGAAQHFGDGTRLSIL.

This clonotype was seen a single time. J is TRBJ2-5 and V is TRBV5-1; TRBD2 agrees at 8 bases. The germline CDR1 and CDR2 sequences are SGHRS and YFSETQ. The CDR3 consists of 15 residues. J gave up 2 bases and V 0 bases, and 3 bases lay outside the gene matches. The CDR3 reads CASSLDVAGQETQYF. The CDR3 coding sequence is TGCGCCAGCAGCTTGGATGTAGCGGGGCAAGAGACCCAGTACTTC. Using reference TRBV5-1 and TRBJ2-5 for the parts outside the CDR3, the full variable domain is KAGVTQTPRYLIKTRGQQVTLSCSPISGHRSVSWYQQTPGQGLQFLFEYFSETQRNKGNFPGRFSGRQFSNSRSEMNVSTLELGDSALYLCASSLDVAGQETQYFGPGTRLLVL.

The chain joins TRBV6-5 to TRBJ2-1, with D tentatively TRBD1 or TRBD2 (5 bases each). The V end lost 2 bases, the J end lost 0 bases, and 11 bases lay between the germline ends. CDR3 length: 16 amino acids. CDR1 is MNHEY, CDR2 SVGAGI, per germline. CDR3 residues: CASSYGWGNSYNEQFF. The CDR3 DNA reads TGTGCCAGCAGTTACGGGTGGGGGAACTCCTACAATGAGCAGTTCTTC.

This clonotype is a singleton in its sample. The chain combines TRBV3-1 with TRBJ2-3, with TRBD2 matching 7 bases. Germline assignment: CDR1 LGHDT and CDR2 YNNKEL (reference sequence). The CDR3 consists of 14 residues. V shed 4 bases, J shed 5 bases, and the junction held 6 bases outside the gene matches. CDR3 nucleotide sequence: TGTGCCAGCAGCCGAGCGGGGAGGGAAGATACGCAGTATTTT. This translates into CASSRAGREDTQYF.

V usage is TRBV28 and J usage is TRBJ2-7; D unresolved. The germline V and J ends were trimmed by 3 bases and 2 bases, with 17 bases remaining between them. The CDR3 loop spans 16 amino acids. Germline values: CDR1 MDHEN, CDR2 SYDVKM. Written as DNA, the CDR3 is TGTGCCAGCAGTTTGATTCACCCGGAGAATGCCTACGAGCAGTACTTC. Protein: CASSLIHPENAYEQYF.

The count of this clonotype is one. V usage is TRBV7-2 and J usage is TRBJ2-3, with a weak D call TRBD2 (6 bases). CDR1 SGHTA and CDR2 FQGNSA come from the germline V gene. The CDR3 loop spans 16 amino acids. Trimming shortened V by 4 bases and J by 2 bases, and 16 bases separated the two germline ends. The CDR3 DNA sequence: TGTGCCAGCAGCTCCGACGTAGCGGCCACCACAGATACGCAGTATTTT. Translated, it gives CASSSDVAATTDTQYF. The full variable domain, its missing parts supplied by reference TRBV7-2 and TRBJ2-3, is GAGVSQSPSNKVTEKGKDVELRCDPISGHTALYWYRQSLGQGLEFLIYFQGNSAPDKSGLPSDRFSAERTGGSVSTLTIQRTQQEDSAVYLCASSSDVAATTDTQYFGPGTRLTVL.

The chain has TRBV11-2 and TRBJ1-6; 7 bases fit TRBD1. The CDR3 has 15 amino acids. V lost 1 base to trimming and J lost 9 bases; unmatched junction nucleotides: 6. Germline CDR1 is SGHAT and CDR2 is FQNNGV. CDR3 sequence reads: CASSLAGGKGSPLHF. The CDR3 DNA follows: TGTGCCAGCAGCTTAGCAGGGGGAAAGGGTTCACCCCTCCACTTT.

The chain couples TRBV27 to TRBJ2-1, with D possibly being TRBD1 or TRBD2 (5 bases each). With 0 bases removed from V and 5 bases from J, the gap between germline ends came to 20 bases. Germline assignment: CDR1 MNHEY and CDR2 SMNVEV (reference sequence). This CDR3 contains 18 residues. CDR3 nucleotides: TGTGCCAGCAGTTTATCGTACCCGGGACGAGGTGGGGACAATGAGCAGTTCTTC. Residues: CASSLSYPGRGGDNEQFF.

The chain carries TRBV29-1 and TRBJ2-7; D unresolved. CDR1 and CDR2 from the germline V gene are SQVTM and ANQGSEA. V was pared by 6 bases and J by 0 bases, with 9 bases between. This CDR3 has 12 residues. The CDR3 DNA reads TGCAGCGTCTCGAGGAGCTCCTACGAGCAGTACTTC. It specifies CSVSRSSYEQYF.

The rearrangement uses TRBV6-5 and TRBJ2-1; D not resolved. This CDR3 is 16 amino acids long. Germline V CDR1 and CDR2: MNHEY, SVGAGI. Trimming left V 4 bases short and J 6 bases short, with 19 bases between. CDR3 bases: TGTGCCAGCAGTTCCTCTGGGATTCCCACAACCAATGAGCAGTTCTTC. Amino acid sequence: CASSSSGIPTTNEQFF.

This chain links TRBV29-1 with TRBJ2-5; no reliable D call. The J call may be mistaken, given a closer DNA end match to TRBJ2-7. Germline V lookup: CDR1 SQVTM, CDR2 ANQGSEA. The CDR3 length is 11 residues. CDR3 residues: CSVGTKPEQYF. The CDR3 DNA follows: TGCAGCGTTGGAACAAAGCCCGAGCAGTACTTC.

This clonotype was found a few times. This chain uses TRBV6-5 with TRBJ2-5, with D maybe TRBD2 (7 bases). Germline CDR1 MNHEY, CDR2 SVGAGI. The CDR3 consists of 13 residues. Deletions cut 4 bases from V and 3 bases from J, with 9 bases between. For the CDR3, the DNA is TGTGCCAGCAGTTGGGGGGGCGAAGAGACCCAGTACTTC. The encoded protein is CASSWGGEETQYF.

The chain uses TRBV4-3 and TRBJ2-4, with TRBD1 matching 9 bases. Germline CDR1 reads LGHNA; CDR2 reads YSLEER. The V segment lost 5 bases and the J segment 6 bases; nucleotides outside the gene matches: 5. The CDR3 is 14 residues long. CDR3 DNA sequence: TGCGCCAGCAGCACGGGACAGGGTGGAAACATTCAGTACTTC. This gives the protein CASSTGQGGNIQYF.

The V gene is TRBV7-9, the J gene TRBJ1-5; D is possibly TRBD1 (6 bases). The V gene lost 3 bases and the J gene lost 3 bases, with 9 bases spanning the gap. CDR3 length equals 14 residues. Germline V CDR1 and CDR2: SEHNR, FQNEAQ (reference sequence). The CDR3 here is CASSLGAINQPQHF. The CDR3 DNA follows: TGTGCCAGCAGCTTGGGGGCGATCAATCAGCCCCAGCATTTT. The entire variable domain, with the rest obtained from reference TRBV7-9 and TRBJ1-5, is as follows: DTGVSQNPRHKITKRGQNVTFRCDPISEHNRLYWYRQTLGQGPEFLTYFQNEAQLEKSRLLSDRFSAERPKGSFSTLEIQRTEQGDSAMYLCASSLGAINQPQHFGDGTRLSIL.

The chain joins TRBV7-2 to TRBJ1-5; D gene uncertain. The V end was cut by 5 bases, the J end by 0 bases, with 14 bases between. The CDR3 runs to 16 residues. CDR1 and CDR2 from the germline V gene are SGHTA and FQGNSA. CDR3 coding DNA: TGTGCCAGCAGCCTACTAGACGGTGATAGCAATCAGCCCCAGCATTTT. This sequence encodes CASSLLDGDSNQPQHF.

In its sample, this clonotype was seen a few times. The chain uses TRBV4-1 and TRBJ2-3, with 7 positions matching TRBD2. V gave up 0 bases and J gave up 5 bases; unmatched junction bases: 11. Germline V gene lookup returns CDR1 MGHRA and CDR2 YSYEKL. This CDR3 comprises 17 residues. CDR3 residues: CASSQEELAARVDTQYF. The CDR3 region has the DNA TGCGCCAGCAGCCAAGAGGAGCTAGCGGCCCGTGTAGATACGCAGTATTTT.

The chain recombines TRBV5-1 with TRBJ1-1; D call uncertain. The CDR3 is 13 residues long. CDR1 and CDR2 from the germline V gene are SGHRS and YFSETQ. The V end was cut by 4 bases, the J end by 0 bases, with 7 bases between. The CDR3 DNA reads as TGCGCCAGCAGCGGCTGGATGAACACTGAAGCTTTCTTT. It encodes CASSGWMNTEAFF.

In this sample, this clonotype turned up a few times. This chain connects TRBV3-1 to TRBJ2-1; no clear D gene. Trimming shortened V by 0 bases and J by 5 bases, and 5 bases separated the two germline ends. Germline V gene data show CDR1 as LGHDT and CDR2 as YNNKEL (reference sequence). The CDR3 loop spans 13 amino acids. The CDR3 protein is CASSQESNNEQFF. The CDR3, as DNA: TGTGCCAGCAGCCAAGAGTCGAACAATGAGCAGTTCTTC.

The V and J genes are TRBV28 and TRBJ2-7; a possible D gene is TRBD1 (5 bases). Germline assignment: CDR1 MDHEN and CDR2 SYDVKM. The CDR3 is 14 residues long. The V end was cut by 2 bases, the J end by 5 bases, with 13 bases between. The CDR3 nucleotides read TGTGCCAGCAGTTTAGGTCAGGGTAGGCACGAGCAGTACTTC. It yields the protein CASSLGQGRHEQYF.

V and J are TRBV28 and TRBJ2-7, with 11 bases that match TRBD2. Unmatched junction bases numbered 5, after V lost 6 bases and J lost 1 base. The CDR3 runs to 15 residues. The germline V gene has CDR1 MDHEN and CDR2 SYDVKM. The CDR3 loop reads CASRSSGGPSYEQYF. The CDR3 DNA reads TGTGCCAGCAGGTCTAGCGGGGGGCCATCCTACGAGCAGTACTTC.